A selection of T cell receptor beta chains follows, all from one sample in a study of blood T cell repertoires in COVID-19. Clones were sequenced by immunoSEQ multiplex PCR, and TCRdb holds only the in-frame ones, with some missing. Among more than 75,000 clones, 70% to 90% were seen once, and the ten largest hold 2.7%. The specimen sequenced was peripheral blood. These TCRs come from a man aged 45-60 years with COVID-19, enrolled during active disease. The CDR3 runs from the conserved cysteine through the conserved F or W. Each record gives: clone size, D gene, J gene, V gene, CDR3 protein, CDR3 DNA. The D gene is left open where the match is weak. Not every row has a clone size; where given, it reads once, few, many or a size class.

>NA|NA|TRBJ2-1|TRBV6-5
CASSGTLYNEQFF
TGTGCCAGCAGCGGGACACTATACAATGAGCAGTTCTTC
>NA|NA|TRBJ2-7|TRBV5-1
CASSLVGRQAGEQYF
TGCGCCAGCAGCTTGGTGGGGAGACAGGCTGGGGAGCAGTACTTC
>few|NA|TRBJ2-3|TRBV2
CASSEFLDTQYF
TGTGCCAGCAGTGAATTTCTGGATACGCAGTATTTT
>NA|NA|TRBJ1-1|TRBV12-3/TRBV12-4
CASRLQIGGDREF
TGTGCCAGCAGGCTCCAGATTGGGGGGGACCGGGAGTTT
>NA|NA|TRBJ2-3|TRBV11-2
CASSLWADTQYF
TGTGCCAGCAGCCTGTGGGCGGATACGCAGTATTTT
>NA|TRBD1|TRBJ1-2|TRBV29-1
CSVEDRDRGRNGYTF
TGCAGCGTTGAAGATAGGGACAGGGGGCGTAATGGCTACACCTTC
>NA|TRBD1|TRBJ2-5|TRBV3-1/TRBV3-2
CASSQVGTGRGTQYF
TGTGCCAGCAGCCAAGTTGGGACAGGCCGAGGGACCCAGTACTTC
>NA|NA|TRBJ1-1|TRBV3-1/TRBV3-2
CASKEGFDTEAFF
TGTGCCAGCAAGGAGGGGTTTGACACTGAAGCTTTCTTT
>NA|NA|TRBJ1-2|TRBV7-9
CASSNDNASGGYTF
TGTGCCAGCAGCAACGATAACGCCTCGGGAGGCTACACCTTC
>NA|TRBD1|TRBJ2-7|TRBV15
CATSGLERGRILEDYEQYF
TGTGCCACCAGCGGGTTGGAGAGGGGGCGCATTCTGGAAGATTACGAGCAGTACTTC
>NA|NA|TRBJ1-2|TRBV5-1
CASRDSELYTF
TGCGCCAGCAGGGACAGCGAGCTCTACACCTTC
>NA|NA|TRBJ1-2|TRBV30
CAWASRGNYGYTF
TGTGCCTGGGCCTCTAGGGGGAACTATGGCTACACCTTC
>NA|TRBD2|TRBJ2-5|TRBV5-1
CASSFVLAGQETQYF
TGCGCCAGCAGCTTTGTTCTAGCGGGACAAGAGACCCAGTACTTC
>NA|NA|TRBJ1-1|TRBV3-1/TRBV3-2
CASSQARGEAFF
TGTGCCAGCAGCCAAGCCCGAGGGGAAGCTTTCTTT
>once|TRBD1|TRBJ1-2|TRBV3-1/TRBV3-2
CASSPLSGTGGFNYGYTF
TGTGCCAGCAGCCCCCTTTCCGGGACAGGGGGCTTCAACTATGGCTACACCTTC
>NA|NA|TRBJ2-1|TRBV11-3
CASSLELSSYNEQFF
TGTGCCAGCAGCTTAGAGTTGAGCTCCTACAATGAGCAGTTCTTC
>NA|NA|TRBJ2-1|TRBV7-2
CASSLAGQNNEQFF
TGTGCCAGCAGCTTAGCTGGACAGAACAATGAGCAGTTCTTC
>NA|NA|TRBJ1-1|TRBV6-5
CASTGGSWTEAFF
TGTGCCAGCACCGGGGGGAGTTGGACTGAAGCTTTCTTT
>NA|NA|TRBJ2-3|TRBV4-1
CASSQATRADTQYF
TGCGCCAGCAGCCAAGCCACTAGGGCAGATACGCAGTATTTT
>NA|NA|TRBJ2-7|TRBV5-1
CASSQPEMPWEQYF
TGCGCCAGCAGCCAACCCGAGATGCCCTGGGAGCAGTACTTC
>once|NA|TRBJ1-3|TRBV10-1
CASSGQTSGNTIYF
TGCGCCAGCAGTGGACAGACCTCTGGAAACACCATATATTTT
>NA|TRBD2|TRBJ2-1|TRBV14
CASSQRGSYNEQFF
TGTGCCAGCAGCCAGCGGGGGTCCTACAATGAGCAGTTCTTC
>NA|TRBD1|TRBJ1-5|TRBV7-9
CASSLGTGNQPQHF
TGTGCCAGCAGTCTCGGGACAGGGAATCAGCCCCAGCATTTT
>NA|TRBD1|TRBJ2-7|TRBV16
CASSQMSGQGTEQYF
TGTGCCAGCAGCCAAATGAGTGGACAGGGGACCGAGCAGTACTTC
>NA|NA|TRBJ1-5|TRBV6-5
CASSTGGNQPQHF
TGTGCCAGCAGTACCGGGGGCAATCAGCCCCAGCATTTT
>NA|NA|TRBJ1-6|TRBV2
CASTTAGTANSPLHF
TGTGCCAGCACCACGGCGGGGACGGCGAATTCACCCCTCCACTTT
>NA|NA|TRBJ1-3|TRBV19
CASSLEDSSGNTIYF
TGTGCCAGTAGTCTCGAGGACAGCTCTGGAAACACCATATATTTT
>few|TRBD2|TRBJ2-1|TRBV6-5
CASSSRLAGGRNEQFF
TGTGCCAGCAGTTCGAGACTAGCGGGGGGTAGGAATGAGCAGTTCTTC
>NA|NA|TRBJ1-5|TRBV9
CASDLAGEGQPQHF
TGTGCCAGCGACCTCGCAGGGGAGGGGCAGCCCCAGCATTTT
>NA|TRBD2|TRBJ2-2|TRBV5-4
CASSSEPGLAETGELFF
TGTGCCAGCAGCTCGGAGCCGGGACTAGCGGAAACCGGGGAGCTGTTTTTT
>NA|NA|TRBJ1-1|TRBV9
CASSVEGRMNTEAFF
TGTGCCAGCAGCGTAGAGGGGCGGATGAACACTGAAGCTTTCTTT
>NA|NA|TRBJ1-2|TRBV5-1
CASSLGGTKSYGYTF
TGCGCCAGCAGCTTGGGAGGGACAAAATCCTATGGCTACACCTTC
>NA|TRBD1|TRBJ1-1|TRBV5-1
CASSLWGPGTGVEAFF
TGCGCCAGCAGCTTGTGGGGTCCCGGGACAGGGGTTGAAGCTTTCTTT
>NA|NA|TRBJ1-2|TRBV15
CATSRGADGYTF
TGTGCCACCAGCAGAGGCGCGGATGGCTACACCTTC
>few|NA|TRBJ1-1|TRBV5-3
CARSLYVRPRQDPNTEAFF
TGTGCCAGAAGCTTGTATGTTCGCCCTCGACAGGACCCGAACACTGAAGCTTTCTTT
>NA|NA|TRBJ2-7|TRBV10-3
CAISEASDYEQYF
TGTGCCATCAGTGAGGCTAGCGACTACGAGCAGTACTTC
>NA|TRBD1|TRBJ1-5|TRBV19
CASSIRGFQPQHF
TGTGCCAGTAGTATCAGGGGGTTTCAGCCCCAGCATTTT
>NA|NA|TRBJ1-2|TRBV6-5
CASRGGSVYGYTF
TGTGCCAGCCGAGGGGGATCGGTCTATGGCTACACCTTC
>NA|TRBD1|TRBJ1-5|TRBV18
CASSPGQGFNQPQHF
TGTGCCAGCTCACCCGGACAGGGATTCAATCAGCCCCAGCATTTT
>NA|NA|TRBJ1-6|TRBV24-1
CATSESRGSYNSPLHF
TGTGCCACCAGTGAAAGCAGGGGCTCCTATAATTCACCCCTCCACTTT
>once|NA|TRBJ2-3|TRBV24-1
CATSDLLTDTQYF
TGTGCCACCAGTGATCTCCTCACAGATACGCAGTATTTT
>NA|NA|TRBJ1-6|TRBV5-4
CASRLSTERSPLHF
TGTGCCAGCAGACTGTCAACGGAGCGGTCACCCCTCCACTTT
>NA|TRBD2|TRBJ2-1|TRBV7-3
CASSLLGLAGYNEQFF
TGTGCCAGCAGCCTCCTTGGGCTAGCGGGGTACAATGAGCAGTTCTTC
>NA|NA|TRBJ1-1|TRBV12-3/TRBV12-4
CASKRTFEAFF
TGTGCCAGCAAAAGGACATTTGAAGCTTTCTTT
>NA|NA|TRBJ2-1|TRBV28
CASRDQGANEQFF
TGTGCCAGCAGGGATCAGGGCGCCAATGAGCAGTTCTTC
>NA|NA|TRBJ1-3|TRBV7-8
CASSLESDYFSGNTIYF
TGTGCCAGCAGCTTAGAATCCGACTACTTCTCTGGAAACACCATATATTTT